The 20 T cell receptor beta chains presented below share a single source sample, sequenced in a study of blood T cell repertoires in COVID-19. Generated by immunoSEQ multiplex PCR, the TCRdb table keeps only in-frame clones and is missing some. The data show approximately 350,000 clones, around 80% seen once. Sequenced sample: peripheral blood. These TCRs come from a man in his thirties or forties with active or convalescent COVID-19.

CDR3 in DNA: TGTGCCAGCAGCCCATTGTCCGGGGAGCTGTTTTTT. It translates to CASSPLSGELFF. The chain carries TRBV9 and TRBJ2-2; no reliable D call. Looked up from germline, CDR1 is SGDLS and CDR2 is YYNGEE. Trimming removed 4 bases from V and 6 bases from J, with 7 bases in between. This CDR3 region has 12 residues. Supplemented by reference TRBV9 and TRBJ2-2, the full variable domain reads DSGVTQTPKHLITATGQRVTLRCSPRSGDLSVYWYQQSLDQGLQFLIQYYNGEERAKGNILERFSAQQFPDLHSELNLSSLELGDSALYFCASSPLSGELFFGEGSRLTVL.

The chain employs TRBV14 and TRBJ1-4; D remains ambiguous. Trimming took off 5 bases at V and 2 bases at J, with 12 bases between the two ends. The CDR3 covers 15 residues. Germline assignment: CDR1 SGHDN and CDR2 FVKESK. CDR3 sequence (DNA): TGTGCCAGCAGCAGCGGAGGAGGGACTAATGAAAAACTGTTTTTT. Its translation: CASSSGGGTNEKLFF.

The rearrangement joins TRBV4-1 to TRBJ1-2; D may be TRBD1 (6 bases). Germline V gives CDR1 MGHRA, CDR2 YSYEKL. This CDR3 region has 15 residues. V lost 1 base and J 8 bases, leaving 17 bases between the germline ends. The CDR3 is CASSQAFQGRAGYTF. CDR3 nucleotide sequence: TGCGCCAGCAGCCAAGCCTTTCAGGGGAGAGCAGGCTACACCTTC.

The V gene is TRBV18, the J gene TRBJ1-6, with D uncertain. Germline V gene lookup returns CDR1 KGHSH and CDR2 LQKENI. V lost 2 bases to trimming and J lost 6 bases, with 11 bases between them. The CDR3 totals 15 residues. The CDR3 sequence: CASSPEPGRNSPLHF. The CDR3 nucleotides are TGTGCCAGCTCACCAGAACCGGGTCGTAATTCACCCCTCCACTTT.

CDR3 bases: TGTGCCAGCAGCCAAGTAACTAGCGGGGGGTACAATGAGCAGTTCTTC. Protein sequence: CASSQVTSGGYNEQFF. The V and J genes are TRBV4-2 and TRBJ2-1; TRBD2 aligns across 12 bases. V lost 1 base to trimming and J lost 4 bases; unmatched junction nucleotides: 2. The CDR3 totals 16 residues. CDR1 and CDR2 from the germline V gene are LGHNA and YNFKEQ.

To note about this clone: The junction shows a germline mismatch at one end, possibly a read error. V gene TRBV6-1 combines with J gene TRBJ2-2; 7 bases are shared with TRBD2. CDR3 size: 14 residues. Per germline, CDR1 MNHNS and CDR2 SASEGT. In DNA form, the CDR3 reads TGTGCCAGCAGGGAAGAGCGGGGCACCGGGGAGCTGTTTTTT. Protein: CASREERGTGELFF.

This chain joins TRBV6-2 or TRBV6-3 and TRBJ2-7; 8 positions agree with TRBD1. Germline loops: CDR1 MNHEY, CDR2 SVGEGT. The J segment lost 1 base and the V segment lost 2 bases, leaving 7 bases of the junction unmatched. The CDR3 totals 16 residues. CDR3 loop: CASSYHRDRPSYEQYF. The DNA of the CDR3 is TGTGCCAGCAGTTACCACCGGGACAGGCCTTCCTACGAGCAGTACTTC.

This clone was picked up one time. CDR3 nucleotides: TGTGCCAGCAGTCAATGGACTGGGAACACTGAAGCTTTCTTT. Protein: CASSQWTGNTEAFF. The V call is TRBV6-6, the J call TRBJ1-1; no firm D call. CDR1 and CDR2 from the germline V gene are MNHNY and SVGAGI (reference sequence). There are 14 residues in the CDR3. The ends were cut back, 5 bases at V and 1 base at J, with 11 bases in the middle.

V and J are TRBV5-1 and TRBJ2-7; 10 bases line up with TRBD2. The J segment lost 3 bases and the V segment lost 4 bases, leaving 7 bases of the junction unmatched. CDR3 size: 15 residues. CDR1 is SGHRS, CDR2 YFSETQ, per germline. In DNA, the CDR3 is TGCGCCAGCAGCCCACTAGCGGGGCGAGACTACGAGCAGTACTTC. Encoded protein: CASSPLAGRDYEQYF.

The rearrangement uses TRBV5-1 and TRBJ1-1, with D possibly being TRBD1 (6 bases). CDR3 length equals 15 residues. Germline values: CDR1 SGHRS, CDR2 YFSETQ. V was shortened by 3 bases and J by 11 bases, with 23 bases between the two germline ends. The CDR3 coding sequence is TGCGCCAGCAGCTCGCTGGGGGCAGGGGAGGGTTGGGCTTTCTTT. As protein: CASSSLGAGEGWAFF.

The rearrangement joins TRBV2 to TRBJ1-6; tentatively, D is TRBD1 (6 bases). Trimming left V 6 bases short and J 6 bases short, with 15 bases between. Germline CDR1 is SNHLY and CDR2 is FYNNEI. The CDR3 is 15 amino acids. As DNA, the CDR3 is TGTGCCAGCAGGGGTCGGACAGAGGGTAATTCACCCCTCCACTTT. Its translation is CASRGRTEGNSPLHF.

The V gene is TRBV30, the J gene TRBJ2-7, with TRBD1 as a possible D gene (6 bases). Germline V gene data show CDR1 as GTSNPN and CDR2 as SVGIG (reference sequence). The CDR3 is 14 residues long. V gave up 4 bases and J gave up 2 bases, with 15 bases separating them. CDR3 sequence reads: CAWTRTERTYEQYF. CDR3 sequence (DNA): TGTGCCTGGACCAGGACAGAGAGAACCTACGAGCAGTACTTC.

CDR3 residues: CASSSPDRGLPGQFF. For the CDR3, the DNA is TGTGCCAGCAGCTCTCCCGACAGGGGTCTCCCGGGGCAGTTCTTC. The chain couples TRBV7-3 to TRBJ2-1; TRBD1 matches at 8 bases. The CDR3 length is 15 residues. Germline V CDR1 and CDR2: SGHTA, FQGTGA. V shed 4 bases, J shed 12 bases, and the junction held 14 bases outside the gene matches.

This clone has just one count. The chain joins TRBV3-1 (or the pseudogene TRBV3-2) to TRBJ1-1; 7 nucleotides match TRBD1. V was clipped by 4 bases and J by 1 base; unmatched bases: 0. Per the germline V gene, CDR1 is LGHDT and CDR2 is YNNKEL (reference sequence). CDR3 length equals 13 residues. The CDR3 reads CASSRTGNTEAFF. The DNA for the CDR3 is TGTGCCAGCAGCCGGACAGGGAACACTGAAGCTTTCTTT.

This chain uses TRBV3-1 (or the pseudogene TRBV3-2) with TRBJ1-2; D might be TRBD1 (5 bases). V shed 6 bases and J shed 2 bases, with 7 bases lying between them. In germline, CDR1 is LGHDT, CDR2 YNNKEL (reference sequence). CDR3 length: 12 amino acids. In DNA, the CDR3 is TGTGCCAGCAGTCGGACAAACTATGGCTACACCTTC. Its translation: CASSRTNYGYTF.

The CDR3 region is CASSSSPLNEQFF. In nucleotides, the CDR3 is TGTGCCAGCAGCTCCTCCCCCCTGAATGAGCAGTTCTTC. V gene TRBV5-6 combines with J gene TRBJ2-1, with D hard to call. Germline V gene data show CDR1 as SGHDT and CDR2 as YYEEEE. Trimming removed 3 bases at V and 7 bases at J, with 11 bases between. The CDR3 is 13 amino acids.

This chain joins TRBV19 and TRBJ2-7; D is undetermined. This CDR3 has 14 amino acids. Trimming stripped 4 bases from V and 1 base from J, with 11 bases between. The germline V gene has CDR1 LNHDA and CDR2 SQIVND (reference sequence). In DNA form, the CDR3 reads TGTGCCAGTAGTAGGCGGAGTGGGTCCTACGAGCAGTACTTC. Translation: CASSRRSGSYEQYF.

The rearrangement joins TRBV4-3 to TRBJ2-5; TRBD1 is a possible D gene (5 bases). The CDR3 spans 15 residues. CDR1 is LGHNA, CDR2 YSLEER, per germline. V was clipped by 0 bases and J by 5 bases, with 13 bases between them. CDR3 sequence (DNA): TGCGCCAGCAGCCAAGATCTTTCAGGGTTGGAGACCCAGTACTTC. This translates into CASSQDLSGLETQYF.

This rearrangement joins TRBV9 to TRBJ2-2; TRBD1 agrees at 9 bases. This CDR3 has 17 amino acids. V shed 3 bases, J shed 8 bases, and the junction held 14 bases outside the gene matches. Germline CDR1 is SGDLS and CDR2 is YYNGEE. The chain's CDR3 is CASSANRGRGYRGELFF. The CDR3 region has the DNA TGTGCCAGCAGCGCCAACAGGGGGCGCGGGTACAGGGGGGAGCTGTTTTTT.

This chain connects TRBV6-2 or TRBV6-3 to TRBJ1-5; maybe TRBD1 (5 bases). Germline V gene lookup returns CDR1 MNHEY and CDR2 SVGEGT. Trimming pared 4 bases from V and 0 bases from J, leaving 16 bases between. The CDR3 is made up of 17 amino acids. The CDR3 sequence is CASSSHRQINSNQPQHF. Here the CDR3 DNA reads TGTGCCAGCAGTTCCCACAGACAGATCAATAGCAATCAGCCCCAGCATTTT.